Detailed here is one T cell receptor (beta chain). Its antigen is unknown. V lost 3 bases and J lost 0, with 8 bases in between. Germline V lookup: CDR1 SGHDN, CDR2 FVKESK. This CDR3 contains 14 residues. The data belong to a study of T cell responses to AZD1222 COVID-19 vaccine. Overall study results and limits: Possibly, clonal diversity was underestimated; donors were largely white British and included more females.

Generated by immunoSEQ multiplex PCR, the TCRdb table keeps only in-frame clones and is missing some. The table shows 150,000 to 200,000 clones, with more than 80% occurring only once. Sequencing was performed on peripheral blood, taken on day 0 of AZD1222 vaccination. The receptor's source is an adult in good health. V is TRBV14 and J is TRBJ1-2; D is uncertain. The CDR3 sequence is CASSQLGANYGYTF. CDR3 DNA: TGTGCCAGCAGCCAGCTCGGGGCTAACTATGGCTACACCTTC.